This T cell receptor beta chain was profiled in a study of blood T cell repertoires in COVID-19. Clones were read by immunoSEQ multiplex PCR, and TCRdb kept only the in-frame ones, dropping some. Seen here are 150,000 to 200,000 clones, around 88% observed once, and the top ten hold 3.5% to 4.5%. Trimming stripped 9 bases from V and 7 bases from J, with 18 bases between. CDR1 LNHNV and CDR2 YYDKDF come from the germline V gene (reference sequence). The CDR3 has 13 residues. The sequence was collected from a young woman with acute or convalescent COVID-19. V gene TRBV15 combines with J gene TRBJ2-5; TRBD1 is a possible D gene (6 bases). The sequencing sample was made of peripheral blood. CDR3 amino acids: CATQEGGLGTQYF. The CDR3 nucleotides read TGTGCCACACAAGAAGGGGGTTTAGGGACCCAGTACTTC.